This is a list of T cell receptor beta chains from one sample in a study of blood T cell repertoires in COVID-19. Clones were sequenced by immunoSEQ multiplex PCR, and TCRdb holds only the in-frame ones, with some missing. The sample consists of around 400,000 clones, approximately 89% of them appearing once. The sample taken for sequencing was peripheral blood. These receptors were taken from a woman aged 55-75 years with COVID-19, enrolled during active disease. CDR3s include the opening cysteine and the closing phenylalanine or tryptophan. The D gene is left open where the match is weak. Clone size is given for some rows only: seen once, a few or many times, or a class if the clone is expanded.

V	size	J	D	DNA	CDR3
TRBV30	NA	TRBJ2-3	TRBD2	TGTGCCGGGCAGAGCGGGGGCGCAGATACGCAGTATTTT	CAGQSGGADTQYF
TRBV14	NA	TRBJ1-1	NA	TGTGCCAGCAGCCGGCAGGGAAGGAACACTGAAGCTTTCTTT	CASSRQGRNTEAFF
TRBV5-1	NA	TRBJ2-3	TRBD2	TGCGCCAGCAGCTTCCGGCTAGCGGGGGGGCAAAGCACAGATACGCAGTATTTT	CASSFRLAGGQSTDTQYF
TRBV19	NA	TRBJ1-4	NA	TGTGCCAGTAGTTTACTACCAAGCGATGAAAAACTGTTTTTT	CASSLLPSDEKLFF
TRBV3-1/TRBV3-2	NA	TRBJ2-7	TRBD1	TGTGCCACCATCGGACAGGGTACTAACGAGCAGTACTTC	CATIGQGTNEQYF
TRBV18	NA	TRBJ2-7	NA	TGTGCCAGCTCACCGACAGTTTTCTCCTACGAGCAGTACTTC	CASSPTVFSYEQYF
TRBV9	NA	TRBJ1-1	NA	TGTGCCAGCAGCGTAGCTACTAGAAATGAAGCTTTCTTT	CASSVATRNEAFF
TRBV27	NA	TRBJ2-3	NA	TGTGCCAGCAGTTCTTTTAGCACAGATACGCAGTATTTT	CASSSFSTDTQYF
TRBV25-1	once	TRBJ1-2	TRBD1	TGTGCCAGCAGTGCTATCGACAGGGGGCAAGGCTACACCTTC	CASSAIDRGQGYTF
TRBV19	NA	TRBJ1-5	TRBD1	TGTGCCAGTAGTACCGGGACAGGGGGTCAGCCCCAGCATTTT	CASSTGTGGQPQHF
TRBV6-5	NA	TRBJ1-5	NA	TGTGCCAGCACGCCGGGACATCTTAATCAGCCCCAGCATTTT	CASTPGHLNQPQHF
TRBV7-8	NA	TRBJ2-7	TRBD1	TGTGCCAGCAGCTCCGGACAGGGCAAAACCTACGAGCAGTACTTC	CASSSGQGKTYEQYF
TRBV5-1	NA	TRBJ2-7	TRBD2	TGCGCCAGCAGCCCCCTTGGGGGGGGTTCCTACGAGCAGTACTTC	CASSPLGGGSYEQYF
TRBV11-1	once	TRBJ2-7	NA	TGTGCCAGCAGCTTAGGAGTCCCTCCCTACGAGCAGTACTTC	CASSLGVPPYEQYF
TRBV7-9	few	TRBJ2-2	NA	TGTGCCAGCAACTCTTTACGTCTCGTCGGGGAGCTGTTTTTT	CASNSLRLVGELFF
TRBV19	NA	TRBJ1-4	NA	TGTGCCAGTAGTGTATTACAGAATACGCCTAATGAAAAACTGTTTTTT	CASSVLQNTPNEKLFF
TRBV7-8	NA	TRBJ2-3	NA	TGTGCCAGCAGCTTAAGCGGTGATACGCAGTATTTT	CASSLSGDTQYF
TRBV21-1	NA	TRBJ1-1	NA	TGTGCCAGCTTGACAGACCTAGAAGCTTTCTTT	CASLTDLEAFF
TRBV7-9	once	TRBJ1-6	NA	TGTGCCAGCAGCGTCGATAACTTCTCACCCCTCCACTTT	CASSVDNFSPLHF
TRBV9	NA	TRBJ2-3	NA	TGTGCCAGCAGCGTAGGGTCAAGCGGCGTGCCCGCAGATACGCAGTATTTT	CASSVGSSGVPADTQYF
TRBV5-1	once	TRBJ2-7	NA	TGCGCCAGCAGCTTCGGGACTCTCAAGTCCTACGAGCAGTACTTC	CASSFGTLKSYEQYF
TRBV15	many	TRBJ2-2	NA	TGTGCCACCAGCCTCAGGGGCGCTGCAACCGGCGGGGAGCTGTTTTTT	CATSLRGAATGGELFF
TRBV2	NA	TRBJ1-2	NA	TGTGCCAGCAGAGAGGGCGGCTATGGCTACACCTTC	CASREGGYGYTF
TRBV7-9	NA	TRBJ1-2	NA	TGTGCCAGCAGCTGGAGTGGCGGAGGTGGCTACACCTTC	CASSWSGGGGYTF
TRBV27	NA	TRBJ1-5	NA	TGTGCCAGCAGTTCAAAGAATACTTATAGCAATCAGCCCCAGCATTTT	CASSSKNTYSNQPQHF
TRBV27	NA	TRBJ2-7	TRBD2	TGTGCCAGCAGTTTAGCCCCGGGAGGGGTCTACGCGCAGTACTTC	CASSLAPGGVYAQYF
TRBV7-3	NA	TRBJ2-5	TRBD2	TGTGCCAGCAGCTTATTAGGGACTACCCAAGAGACCCAGTACTTC	CASSLLGTTQETQYF
TRBV7-6	few	TRBJ1-1	NA	TGTGCCAGCAGCTTAGCGCACGGGGCTGAAGCTTTCTTT	CASSLAHGAEAFF
TRBV5-5	once	TRBJ1-5	NA	TGTGCCAGCAGCTTGGTAACAGGAAATCAGCCCCAGCATTTT	CASSLVTGNQPQHF
TRBV28	NA	TRBJ2-7	NA	TGTGCCAGCACCGTTTCCCCCTACGAGCAGTACTTC	CASTVSPYEQYF
TRBV4-1	NA	TRBJ2-1	TRBD2	TGCGCCAGCAGCCTCGGGACTAGCAAGCTGAATGAGCAGTTCTTC	CASSLGTSKLNEQFF
TRBV5-1	NA	TRBJ2-7	TRBD1	TGCGCCAGCAGCTTAGGCAGGGGGCTGTACGAGCAGTACTTC	CASSLGRGLYEQYF
TRBV6-6	NA	TRBJ2-3	NA	TGTGCCAGCAGCCGACCGGGAAAAGATTTTTCGAGCACAGATACGCAGTATTTT	CASSRPGKDFSSTDTQYF
TRBV5-6	NA	TRBJ2-3	TRBD2	TGTGCCAGCAGCTTGAAGACTAGCAGTTCAGATACGCAGTATTTT	CASSLKTSSSDTQYF